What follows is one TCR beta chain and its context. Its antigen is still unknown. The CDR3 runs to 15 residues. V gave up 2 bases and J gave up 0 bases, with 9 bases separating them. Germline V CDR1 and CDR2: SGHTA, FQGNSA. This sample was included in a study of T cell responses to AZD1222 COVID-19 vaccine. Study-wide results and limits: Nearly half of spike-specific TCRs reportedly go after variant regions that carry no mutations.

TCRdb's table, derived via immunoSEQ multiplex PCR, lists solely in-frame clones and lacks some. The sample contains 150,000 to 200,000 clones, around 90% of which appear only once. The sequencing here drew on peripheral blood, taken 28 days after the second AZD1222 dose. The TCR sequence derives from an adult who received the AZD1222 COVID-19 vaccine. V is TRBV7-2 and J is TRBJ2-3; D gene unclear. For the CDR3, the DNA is TGTGCCAGCAGCTTATCGGACCTTAGCACAGATACGCAGTATTTT. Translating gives CASSLSDLSTDTQYF.